What follows are 30 T cell receptor beta chains derived from one specimen sequenced in a study of T cell repertoires in cytomegalovirus infection. TCRdb reprocessed the reads via MiXCR and lists one record per CDR3 protein. Found here are about 230,000 distinct CDR3 sequences, approximately 24% of them singletons; the top ten hold 18%. The sequencing input was CD8+ T cells from PBMCs. All receptors come from a human donor in good health (CMV status not recorded). Some clones in this sample may be carry-over from other donors' samples.

The chain is built from TRBV6-1 and TRBJ2-1, with a tentative D call TRBD1 (6 bases). Germline-derived CDR1 and CDR2 are MNHNS and SASEGT. Trimming removed 7 bases from V and 4 bases from J, with 14 bases in between. CDR3 length: 14 residues. DNA of the CDR3: TGTGCCAGCAAATTCAGGGGAGAATACAATGAGCAGTTCTTC. Translating it yields CASKFRGEYNEQFF.

V is TRBV19 and J is TRBJ1-6; tentative D call: TRBD1 (5 bases). Trimming removed 8 bases at V and 11 bases at J, with 16 bases between. The CDR3 has 13 amino acids. Germline CDR1 LNHDA, CDR2 SQIVND (reference sequence). The CDR3, as DNA: TGTGCCAGTGGAACAGGTGGAGCGACACCCCTCCACTTT. Its protein product is CASGTGGATPLHF.

This clonotype was observed a few times. The chain is built from TRBV20-1 and TRBJ2-7, with D perhaps matching TRBD2 (7 bases). The CDR3 spans 13 residues. The V and J ends lost 2 bases and 2 bases respectively, with 10 bases between them. The germline CDR1 and CDR2 sequences are DFQATT and SNEGSKA (reference sequence). CDR3 coding DNA: TGCAGTGCTAGAAGAGGGGGGGCCTACGAGCAGTACTTC. As protein: CSARRGGAYEQYF.

The chain joins TRBV29-1 to TRBJ2-2; no definite D call. Germline V gene data show CDR1 as SQVTM and CDR2 as ANQGSEA. The length of the CDR3 is 11 residues. Trimming pared 4 bases from V and 4 bases from J, leaving 4 bases between. DNA of the CDR3: TGCAGCGTTGGGGTCACCGGGGAGCTGTTTTTT. Translating it yields CSVGVTGELFF.

The genes are TRBV14 and TRBJ2-3; possibly TRBD2 for D (5 bases). This CDR3 comprises 13 residues. With 1 base removed from V and 9 bases from J, the gap between germline ends came to 11 bases. CDR1 and CDR2 (germline): SGHDN, FVKESK. The DNA for the CDR3 is TGTGCCAGCAGCCAAGTATCGGGGTCAACGCAGTATTTT. It yields the protein CASSQVSGSTQYF.

This clonotype was counted many times. The CDR3 spells CASSIDRVVNEQFF. CDR3 in DNA: TGTGCCAGCAGCATTGACAGGGTGGTGAATGAGCAGTTCTTC. The rearrangement joins TRBV7-2 to TRBJ2-1; 7 bases are a match to TRBD1. The CDR3 has 14 residues. Germline lookup yields CDR1 SGHTA and CDR2 FQGNSA. With V trimmed by 5 bases and J by 7 bases, 8 bases remained unmatched.

This chain connects TRBV28 to TRBJ1-6; tentative D call: TRBD1 (5 bases). The CDR3 has 14 amino acids. V was shortened by 3 bases and J by 5 bases, with 8 bases between the two germline ends. Germline CDR1 reads MDHEN; CDR2 reads SYDVKM. CDR3: CASSLGLDNSPLHF. Written as DNA, the CDR3 is TGTGCCAGCAGTTTGGGACTGGATAATTCACCCCTCCACTTT.

At least ten counts were recorded for this clonotype. J is TRBJ2-3 and V is TRBV6-2 or TRBV6-3; 7 bases are a match to TRBD1. Germline assignment: CDR1 MNHEY and CDR2 SVGEGT. After removal of 7 bases from V and 2 bases from J, the junction contained 6 bases not matched to a gene. The CDR3 runs 14 residues. This CDR3 reads CASMVQGITDTQYF. CDR3 DNA sequence: TGTGCCAGCATGGTACAGGGGATCACAGATACGCAGTATTTT.

This clonotype appeared many times. The chain couples TRBV7-9 to TRBJ1-2; D is unclear. The CDR3 sequence is 13 residues long. Per the germline V gene, CDR1 is SEHNR and CDR2 is FQNEAQ (reference sequence). The V end lost 4 bases, the J end lost 4 bases, and 10 bases lay between the germline ends. The CDR3 protein is CASSSDAAYGYTF. The CDR3 DNA reads TGTGCCAGCAGCTCTGACGCTGCCTATGGCTACACCTTC. The complete variable domain, with remaining parts taken from reference TRBV7-9 and TRBJ1-2, reads DTGVSQNPRHKITKRGQNVTFRCDPISEHNRLYWYRQTLGQGPEFLTYFQNEAQLEKSRLLSDRFSAERPKGSFSTLEIQRTEQGDSAMYLCASSSDAAYGYTFGSGTRLTVV.

The V call is TRBV10-3, the J call TRBJ1-1; D gene ambiguous. V was cut by 2 bases and J by 6 bases, with 4 bases left in between. CDR3 length equals 11 residues. The germline gives CDR1 ENHRY, CDR2 SYGVKD. CDR3: CAISEGSEAFF. In DNA, the CDR3 is TGTGCCATCAGTGAGGGCTCTGAAGCTTTCTTT.

V and J are TRBV28 and TRBJ1-2, with 9 bases that match TRBD1. Germline CDR1 reads MDHEN; CDR2 reads SYDVKM. The junction had 5 bases not matched to a gene; V was cut back by 4 bases and J by 2 bases. The CDR3 covers 15 residues. Written as DNA, the CDR3 is TGTGCCAGCAGTTACTACAGGGGGCAAAACTATGGCTACACCTTC. As protein: CASSYYRGQNYGYTF.

This clonotype was recorded many times. The chain carries TRBV19 and TRBJ1-1; D perhaps matches TRBD1 (6 bases). The CDR3 length is 17 residues. Germline loops: CDR1 LNHDA, CDR2 SQIVND (reference sequence). Trimming removed 6 bases at V and 0 bases at J, with 20 bases between. The DNA of the CDR3 is TGTGCCAGTAGCGAAAATTACAGGGAATTCATGAACACTGAAGCTTTCTTT. It yields the protein CASSENYREFMNTEAFF. Supplemented by reference TRBV19 and TRBJ1-1, the full variable domain reads DGGITQSPKYLFRKEGQNVTLSCEQNLNHDAMYWYRQDPGQGLRLIYYSQIVNDFQKGDIAEGYSVSREKKESFPLTVTSAQKNPTAFYLCASSENYREFMNTEAFFGQGTRLTVV.

This clonotype was detected once. J is TRBJ1-1 and V is TRBV20-1, with TRBD1 as a possible D gene (5 bases). V was trimmed by 7 bases and J by 4 bases, leaving 10 bases between them. The germline V gene encodes CDR1 DFQATT and CDR2 SNEGSKA (reference sequence). CDR3 length: 11 residues. CDR3 DNA: TGCAGTGATGGGGGGAGCACTGAAGCTTTCTTT. It specifies CSDGGSTEAFF.

CDR3 coding DNA: TGTGCCGCGTCGGGACAGCCCTCCTACGAGCAGTACTTC. Amino acids: CAASGQPSYEQYF. V usage is TRBV28 and J usage is TRBJ2-7, with TRBD1 matching over 7 bases. Germline assignment: CDR1 MDHEN and CDR2 SYDVKM. CDR3 size: 13 residues. V trimming: 11 bases; J trimming: 0 bases; junction bases outside the gene matches: 7.

This clonotype has a count of ten or more. The DNA of the CDR3 is TGTGCCAGCAGTTACATCCTAGCCGATGAGCAGTTCTTC. Its translation: CASSYILADEQFF. J is TRBJ2-1 and V is TRBV6-5, with D tentatively TRBD2 (5 bases). Trimming took 2 bases from V and 8 from J, leaving 10 bases between them. The CDR3 contains 13 residues. The germline V gene encodes CDR1 MNHEY and CDR2 SVGAGI.

The rearrangement uses TRBV12-3 or TRBV12-4 and TRBJ1-1, with D possibly being TRBD1 (6 bases). The CDR3 extends over 16 amino acids. Trimming stripped 7 bases from V and 7 bases from J, with 25 bases between. The CDR3 sequence is CASTRTASPTRGEAFF. CDR3 bases: TGTGCCAGCACCCGGACAGCTAGCCCCACGAGGGGTGAAGCTTTCTTT.

This clonotype has a handful of counts. The chain employs TRBV5-6 and TRBJ1-1; TRBD1 is a possible D gene (5 bases). Germline V gene sequence: CDR1 SGHDT, CDR2 YYEEEE. The CDR3 sequence is 15 residues long. Trimming stripped 4 bases from V and 4 bases from J, with 17 bases between. This CDR3 reads CASSHGPGEGTEAFF. The DNA for the CDR3 is TGTGCCAGCAGCCACGGTCCGGGGGAGGGCACTGAAGCTTTCTTT.

The genes are TRBV12-3 or TRBV12-4 and TRBJ2-7, with D maybe TRBD2 (6 bases). CDR3 length equals 15 residues. V dropped 7 bases and J dropped 2 bases, with 18 bases sitting between them. CDR3 protein: CASTTGVGTPYEQYF. The CDR3 nucleotides read TGTGCCAGCACAACGGGGGTCGGAACCCCCTACGAGCAGTACTTC.

In its sample, this clonotype was seen a few times. The chain employs TRBV6-5 and TRBJ1-5, with D unresolved. V was cut by 0 bases and J by 6 bases, with 12 bases left in between. Per the germline V gene, CDR1 is MNHEY and CDR2 is SVGAGI. The CDR3 extends over 15 amino acids. CDR3 in DNA: TGTGCCAGCAGTTACTCGAAAGCAGGAGGTCAGCCCCAGCATTTT. Amino acids: CASSYSKAGGQPQHF.

This clonotype showed up just a few times. The chain employs TRBV10-3 and TRBJ1-3; D is possibly TRBD1 (5 bases). The CDR3 length is 16 residues. Germline V gives CDR1 ENHRY, CDR2 SYGVKD. The V gene lost 7 bases and the J gene lost 1 base, with 17 bases spanning the gap. The CDR3 DNA sequence: TGTGCCATCACCGAATCGGGGCCGGCGTCTGGAAACACCATATATTTT. Protein product: CAITESGPASGNTIYF.

In this sample, this clonotype turned up many times. CDR3 DNA sequence: TGTGCCAGCAGTTACGGGGCGACAGCCACCTACGAGCAGTACTTC. Protein product: CASSYGATATYEQYF. The chain uses TRBV6-5 and TRBJ2-7; D may be TRBD1 (5 bases). Germline V gene lookup returns CDR1 MNHEY and CDR2 SVGAGI. CDR3 size: 15 residues. V was pared by 2 bases and J by 2 bases, with 13 bases between.

The V gene is TRBV6-2 or TRBV6-3, the J gene TRBJ2-7, with D possibly TRBD1 on 6 matching bases. Trimming stripped 6 bases from V and 0 bases from J, with 9 bases between. Germline CDR1 and CDR2: MNHEY and SVGEGT. This CDR3 has 13 residues. DNA of the CDR3: TGTGCCAGCAGATCGGACAGCTCCTACGAGCAGTACTTC. Protein sequence: CASRSDSSYEQYF.

Notes on this clonotype: A junction end diverges from the germline sequence, so it may reflect a read error. The rearrangement joins TRBV7-2 to TRBJ2-5; 10 positions match TRBD2. The length of the CDR3 is 17 residues. Germline-derived CDR1 and CDR2 are SGHTA and FQGNSA. The CDR3 here is CVSSLGGSGGAGETQYF. The DNA of the CDR3 is TGTGTCAGCAGCTTAGGGGGCAGCGGGGGGGCGGGGGAGACCCAGTACTTC. Using reference TRBV7-2 and TRBJ2-5 for the parts outside the CDR3, the full variable domain is GAGVSQSPSNKVTEKGKDVELRCDPISGHTALYWYRQSLGQGLEFLIYFQGNSAPDKSGLPSDRFSAERTGGSVSTLTIQRTQQEDSAVYLCVSSLGGSGGAGETQYFGPGTRLLVL.

This clonotype was seen a few times. V and J are TRBV7-9 and TRBJ2-7; TRBD1 matches 8 bases. V was clipped by 5 bases and J by 5 bases; unmatched bases: 8. CDR1 is SEHNR and CDR2 is FQNEAQ in the germline V gene (reference sequence). The CDR3 length is 14 residues. DNA for the CDR3: TGTGCCAGCAGCCCAAGACAGGGGCTCCACGAGCAGTACTTC. It encodes CASSPRQGLHEQYF.

The V and J genes are TRBV6-1 and TRBJ1-2; maybe TRBD1 (5 bases). The CDR3 spans 12 residues. The germline V gene encodes CDR1 MNHNS and CDR2 SASEGT. Trimming pared 2 bases from V and 9 bases from J, leaving 10 bases between. Here the CDR3 reads CASSESGISYTF. The CDR3, as DNA: TGTGCCAGCAGTGAATCAGGGATTAGCTACACCTTC.

This clonotype was seen only a few times. The chain uses TRBV28 and TRBJ1-5; TRBD1 might be the D (6 bases). The V gene's germline CDR1 is MDHEN and CDR2 SYDVKM. CDR3 length equals 14 residues. The V gene lost 2 bases and the J gene lost 5 bases, with 10 bases spanning the gap. CDR3 bases: TGTGCCAGCAGTTTAATGGGGGCTCATCAGCCCCAGCATTTT. It codes for CASSLMGAHQPQHF.

The sample holds a few counts of this clonotype. The chain employs TRBV19 and TRBJ1-1, with TRBD1 matching 7 bases. With 5 bases clipped from V and 5 bases from J, the junction kept 8 bases outside the gene matches. CDR3 size: 14 residues. The germline V gene encodes CDR1 LNHDA and CDR2 SQIVND (reference sequence). The CDR3 region is CASSSKGAWTEAFF. CDR3 bases: TGTGCCAGTAGTTCCAAGGGGGCATGGACTGAAGCTTTCTTT.

This clonotype appeared many times. The rearrangement links TRBV7-9 to TRBJ2-7, with D maybe TRBD2 (5 bases). This CDR3 has 14 residues. The V gene's germline CDR1 is SEHNR and CDR2 FQNEAQ (reference sequence). Deletions cut 5 bases from V and 4 bases from J, with 15 bases between. The CDR3 loop reads CASSRAESEYEQYF. Written as DNA, the CDR3 is TGTGCCAGCAGCCGAGCGGAATCCGAATACGAGCAGTACTTC.

This clonotype turned up a few times. The rearrangement uses TRBV2 and TRBJ1-1; D might be TRBD1 (6 bases). Germline V gene lookup returns CDR1 SNHLY and CDR2 FYNNEI. This CDR3 comprises 14 residues. The V and J ends lost 1 base and 7 bases respectively, with 13 bases between them. This CDR3 is CASSEDRDPIEAFF. The CDR3 bases are TGTGCCAGCAGTGAAGACAGGGATCCAATTGAAGCTTTCTTT.

The chain recombines TRBV20-1 with TRBJ1-1; no clear D gene. The CDR3 loop spans 12 amino acids. Trimming removed 7 bases at V and 3 bases at J, with 12 bases between. The germline gives CDR1 DFQATT, CDR2 SNEGSKA (reference sequence). Here the CDR3 DNA reads TGCAGTGTCCGGGTGTTGGACACTGAAGCTTTCTTT. It specifies CSVRVLDTEAFF.